This TCR beta chain appears in the sequencing data of a study of T cell repertoires in cytomegalovirus infection. Study information: Both CMV infection and a matching HLA type were indicated by public TCR beta signatures. Study-wide findings and caveats: Across the ex vivo response, the dominant clonotypes were HLA-C-restricted CMV-specific TCR beta clonotypes. Individuals carrying CMV plus the relevant HLA were identified by cumulative frequency of public TCR beta families.

This clonotype has just a few counts. Antigen unknown. Each CDR3 protein is one row after TCRdb ran MiXCR on the reads. Of 740,000 or so distinct CDR3 sequences in the sample, approximately 34% were seen once. The CDR3 covers 15 residues. Germline-derived CDR1 and CDR2 are MNHEY and SVGAGI. V lost 7 bases, J lost 4 bases, and 4 bases stayed unmatched. This clonotype originated in a human donor in good health (CMV status not recorded). Some clones in this sample may be carry-over from other donors' samples. The specimen sequenced was PBMCs. The rearrangement uses TRBV6-5 and TRBJ2-5, with 15 bases aligning to TRBD2. The CDR3 is CASTGTSGGRETQYF. The CDR3, as DNA: TGTGCCAGCACCGGGACTAGCGGGGGGCGAGAGACCCAGTACTTC.